This T cell receptor beta chain was observed in a study of CD8 T cells in ankylosing spondylitis. Trimming shortened V by 5 bases and J by 0 bases, and 13 bases separated the two germline ends. The CDR3 runs 16 residues. Germline CDR1 reads LNHDA; CDR2 reads SQIVND (reference sequence). General study points: There was reportedly significant enrichment of clones that were disease-linked in matched ankylosing spondylitis synovial fluid. Blood from ankylosing spondylitis patients appeared to carry a characteristic roughly eight-variant TCR beta motif. Reactive arthritis synovial fluid and blood were previously reported to contain some motif variants. In peripheral blood, disease-linked CD8+ clones occurred at relatively low frequencies.

Of note for this clonotype: What it binds is not known.

5'-RACE, quantitative and with molecular barcodes, yielded the TCR beta libraries. TCRdb re-analysed the 5' RACE reads in MiXCR, keeping a single row per CDR3 protein. The sample holds 500,000 to 550,000 distinct CDR3 sequences, roughly 13% seen once. V is TRBV19 and J is TRBJ1-4, with a possible D match to TRBD1 (5 bases). This receptor was taken from a male donor with ankylosing spondylitis. Sequencing was performed on blood, either unsorted or a sorted T cell fraction (not recorded which). The CDR3 DNA reads TGTGCCAGTAGTCCCTGGGGGGAGCCAACTAATGAAAAACTGTTTTTT. It specifies CASSPWGEPTNEKLFF.